The clone carrying this TCR beta chain shows up as medium-sized by frequency. Its antigen is undetermined. This specimen belongs to a study of T cells in severe cutaneous drug reactions. Study at large: Only probable or definite SJS/TEN or DRESS cases by RegiSCAR were enrolled. Regarding the study as a whole: Carbamazepine-induced Stevens-Johnson syndrome or toxic epidermal necrolysis patients showed strongly raised TRBV12-4, 25% to 40% in blister cells and roughly 5% in PBMC.

The donors had carbamazepine-induced Stevens-Johnson syndrome or toxic epidermal necrolysis. The V gene's germline CDR1 is KGHSH and CDR2 LQKENI. There are 18 residues in the CDR3. Libraries were made by iRepertoire multiplex PCR with TCR subtype-specific primers for bulk and single-cell sequencing. TCRdb derives one entry per CDR3 protein from the multiplex PCR reads, leaving out DNA. The sample data list under 2,000 distinct CDR3 sequences. This receptor was obtained from a human donor with Stevens-Johnson syndrome, a severe cutaneous drug reaction. The sample was PBMCs. The chain employs TRBV18 and TRBJ1-1; as DNA is missing, the TRBD1 call by TCRdb cannot be tested. This CDR3 reads CASSRGAAAGYGNTEAFF.